The next 5 T cell receptor beta chains were all read from a single sample in a study of tumor-infiltrating lymphocytes in primary liver carcinoma. The template, about 550 ng total RNA, yielded TCR beta cDNA made with a constant-region primer. Sequencing libraries for TCR beta derived from three nested multiplex PCR rounds that used slightly modified ARM-PCR. The first two PCR rounds used TRBV1-TRBV30 forward primers with a C-beta reverse primer, 10 to 11 cycles each. TCRdb re-analysed the multiplex PCR reads in MiXCR, keeping a single row per CDR3 protein. The sample contains 65,000 to 90,000 distinct CDR3 sequences, 55% to 85% of which appear only once. Between about 20 and 30 mg of unsorted bulk tissue served as the source from which RNA and DNA were co-extracted. Sequencing input: liver tumor tissue from sampling region 1. The subset denotes: tumor region T1, superior pole. Every receptor here comes from a man aged 35 to 55 with primary liver carcinoma and hepatitis B virus infection.

The chain uses TRBV29-1 and TRBJ2-3; D is possibly TRBD1 or TRBD2 (5 bases each). The CDR3 is 16 residues long. V was pared by 8 bases and J by 6 bases, with 27 bases between. In germline, CDR1 is SQVTM, CDR2 ANQGSEA. CDR3 protein: CSMGVPAETVTDTQYF. In DNA form, the CDR3 reads TGCAGCATGGGGGTTCCTGCGGAGACCGTCACGGATACGCAGTATTTT.

For this clonotype: Given the absence of the conserved phenylalanine or tryptophan at the CDR3 end, a read error is likely. V usage is TRBV14 and J usage is TRBJ1-1; D unclear. CDR1 and CDR2 from the germline V gene are SGHDN and FVKESK. This CDR3 contains 12 residues. Here the CDR3 reads CASSQERADAFI. In DNA form, the CDR3 reads TGTGCCAGCAGCCAAGAACGGGCTGATGCTTTCATT.

Regarding this clonotype: Relative to the germline gene, one junction end is altered; a read error may explain this. V gene TRBV6-1 combines with J gene TRBJ2-3; 7 nucleotides line up with TRBD2. The CDR3 length is 16 residues. The germline V gene has CDR1 MNHNS and CDR2 SASEGT. Here the CDR3 DNA reads TGTGCCAGCAGTCCCCCGGGGGGAAGGAGCACAGATACGCAGTGTTTT. Protein product: CASSPPGGRSTDTQCF.

A remark on this clonotype: Given the absence of the conserved phenylalanine or tryptophan at the CDR3 end, a read error is likely. This rearrangement joins TRBV6-1 to TRBJ2-7; TRBD1 might be the D (5 bases). The CDR3 sequence is 13 residues long. Trimming shortened V by 7 bases and J by 3 bases, and 13 bases separated the two germline ends. The germline V gene encodes CDR1 MNHNS and CDR2 SASEGT. CDR3 DNA: TGTGCCAGCAATGATAGGGGCCTCTACGAGCAGTACATC. As protein: CASNDRGLYEQYI.

Regarding this clonotype: The CDR3 carries no conserved terminal phenylalanine or tryptophan, so it likely arises from a read error. The chain combines TRBV11-2 with TRBJ2-7; 14 bases align to TRBD2. CDR3 length: 18 amino acids. In germline, CDR1 is SGHAT, CDR2 FQNNGV. CDR3 sequence reads: CASSLSVGLAGGGYEQYI. The CDR3 DNA reads as TGTGCCAGCAGCTTATCCGTTGGACTAGCGGGAGGTGGGTACGAACAGTACATC.